This TCR beta chain appears in the sequencing data of a study of brain T cells in children with intractable seizures. Study-wide points: Only CDR3 sequence similarity suggested viral specificity, without known HCMV serostatus.

As regards this clone: The antigen remains undetermined.

V dropped 3 bases and J dropped 8 bases, with 24 bases sitting between them. The CDR3 runs 17 residues. CDR1 and CDR2 (germline): SGHKS, YYEKEE (reference sequence). Time point given: blood from clinic visit 5 months post-surgery; TSC patient then seizure free. The sequenced cases were selected for having the highest brain T cell transcript signatures. TCRdb's copy holds only in-frame clones and misses some; the assay was immunoSEQ multiplex PCR. The sample contains about 320,000 clones, 93% of which appear only once. Source: peripheral blood, taken 4 to 6 months after surgery. This receptor was taken from a boy less than two years old with tuberous sclerosis and intractable seizures. The J gene is TRBJ2-1, the V gene TRBV5-5; possible D gene TRBD1, 5 bases. The CDR3 spells CASSSKPYPTVIHEQFF. The CDR3 nucleotides read TGTGCCAGCAGCTCCAAACCCTACCCGACAGTCATTCATGAGCAGTTCTTC.